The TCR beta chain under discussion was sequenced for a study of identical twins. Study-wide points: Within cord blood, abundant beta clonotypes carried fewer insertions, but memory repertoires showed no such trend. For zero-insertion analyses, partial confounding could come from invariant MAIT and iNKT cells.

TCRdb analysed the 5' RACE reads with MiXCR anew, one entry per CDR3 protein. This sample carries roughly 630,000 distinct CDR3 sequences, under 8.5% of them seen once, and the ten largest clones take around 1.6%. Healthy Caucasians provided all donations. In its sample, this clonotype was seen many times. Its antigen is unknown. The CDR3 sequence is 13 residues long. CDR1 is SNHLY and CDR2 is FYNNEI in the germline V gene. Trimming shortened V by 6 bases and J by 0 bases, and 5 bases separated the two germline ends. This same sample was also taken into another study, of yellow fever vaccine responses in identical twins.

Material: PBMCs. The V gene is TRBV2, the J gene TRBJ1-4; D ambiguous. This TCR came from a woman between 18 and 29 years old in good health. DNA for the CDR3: TGTGCCAGCAGGGCAACAACTAATGAAAAACTGTTTTTT. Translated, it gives CASRATTNEKLFF. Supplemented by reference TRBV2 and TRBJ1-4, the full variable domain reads EPEVTQTPSHQVTQMGQEVILRCVPISNHLYFYWYRQILGQKVEFLVSFYNNEISEKSEIFDDQFSVERPDGSNFTLKIRSTKLEDSAMYFCASRATTNEKLFFGSGTQLSVL.